The clone carrying this T cell receptor beta chain came up many times. What it binds is unknown. This CDR3 comprises 14 residues. The germline CDR1 and CDR2 sequences are SGHDT and YYEEEE. The V and J ends lost 4 bases and 3 bases, in that order; junction bases with no gene match: 2. The data are from a study of neurological immune-mediated disorders. The study's findings and limits: Private repertoires in all groups were suggested, as expanded clones shared no CDR3 amino acid sequences across subjects.

The output of every sequencing run exceeded 170 million TCR-beta sequences, derived from 15-18 subjects. TCRdb re-called the 5' RACE reads with MiXCR, one entry per CDR3 protein. The table has just under 20,000 distinct CDR3 sequences, about 7.5% seen once. The TCR sequence derives from a woman aged 30 to 39 with HTLV-1-associated myelopathy (HAM/TSP). The sequencing input was CD8+ T cells from blood. The chain combines TRBV5-6 with TRBJ1-4; the match to TRBD1 covers 8 bases. The CDR3 DNA is TGTGCCAGCAGCCGGACAGGGTCTAATGAAAAACTGTTTTTT. Protein sequence: CASSRTGSNEKLFF.